This T cell receptor beta chain emerged from a study of OX40 agonist ivuxolimab in advanced cancers. Study information: Ivuxolimab, an antibody acting as an agonist of OX40 (CD134), was used to treat patients. Averaging roughly 60 years in age, with a range of roughly 23 to 80, the cohort was approximately 87% male. Prior anti-PD-1, anti-PD-L1 or anti-CTLA-4 therapy did not bar entry, and approximately 43% had some.

Germline V CDR1 and CDR2: SGHNT, YENEEA. Trimming stripped 4 bases from V and 0 bases from J, with 12 bases between. The CDR3 spans 15 residues. Profiling relied on immunoSEQ multiplex PCR, and the TCRdb table lists in-frame clones only, not all of them. In the table there are about 82,000 clones, about 86% of which are singletons. This clone was observed a handful of times. The sequence came from an adult with an advanced solid tumor such as melanoma, head and neck, liver or kidney cancer. The chain employs TRBV11-3 and TRBJ1-2, with D possibly being TRBD1 (5 bases). The sample in question was CD4+ or CD8+ T cells sorted from blood, obtained in a trial of the OX40 agonist ivuxolimab. The CDR3 is CASSSTGGTNYGYTF. CDR3 DNA: TGTGCCAGCAGCTCAACCGGGGGAACTAACTATGGCTACACCTTC.